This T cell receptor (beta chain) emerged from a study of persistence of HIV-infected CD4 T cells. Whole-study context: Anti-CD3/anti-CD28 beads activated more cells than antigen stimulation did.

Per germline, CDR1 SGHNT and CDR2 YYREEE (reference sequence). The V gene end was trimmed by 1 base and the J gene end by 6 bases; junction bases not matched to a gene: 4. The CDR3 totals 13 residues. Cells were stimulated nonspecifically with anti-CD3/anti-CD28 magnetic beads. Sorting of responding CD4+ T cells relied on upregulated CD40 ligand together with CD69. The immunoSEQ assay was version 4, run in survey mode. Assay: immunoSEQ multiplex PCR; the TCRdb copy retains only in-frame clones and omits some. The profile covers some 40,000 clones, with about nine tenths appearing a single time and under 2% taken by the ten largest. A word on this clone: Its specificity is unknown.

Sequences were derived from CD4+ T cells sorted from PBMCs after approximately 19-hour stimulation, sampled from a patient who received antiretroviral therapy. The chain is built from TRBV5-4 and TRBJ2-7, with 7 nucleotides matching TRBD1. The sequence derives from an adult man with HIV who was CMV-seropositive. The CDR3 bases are TGTGCCAGCAGCTTGACAGGGGCCCTCGAGCAGTACTTC. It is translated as CASSLTGALEQYF.